These 16 T cell receptor beta chains share one sample of origin, sequenced in a study of blood T cell repertoires in COVID-19. Sequencing was performed with immunoSEQ multiplex PCR; in TCRdb, only in-frame clones are kept and a portion is missing. The data show approximately 390,000 clones, over 75% seen once. Sequences were obtained from peripheral blood. The receptors were gathered from a woman aged 55-70 years with COVID-19, enrolled during active disease.

This clone appeared once. The chain carries TRBV7-6 and TRBJ1-4; D ambiguous. With 11 bases removed from V and 7 bases from J, the gap between germline ends came to 8 bases. In germline, CDR1 is SGHVS, CDR2 FNYEAQ. The CDR3 is 10 residues long. CDR3 loop: CAALGEKLFF. The CDR3 DNA reads as TGTGCCGCGCTTGGTGAAAAACTGTTTTTT. The complete variable domain, with remaining parts taken from reference TRBV7-6 and TRBJ1-4, reads GAGVSQSPRYKVTKRGQDVALRCDPISGHVSLYWYRQALGQGPEFLTYFNYEAQQDKSGLPNDRFSAERPEGSISTLTIQRTEQRDSAMYRCAALGEKLFFGSGTQLSVL.

The chain employs TRBV5-4 and TRBJ1-1; D is unclear. The V end was cut by 4 bases, the J end by 2 bases, with 15 bases between. In germline, CDR1 is SGHNT, CDR2 YYREEE (reference sequence). The CDR3 consists of 15 residues. The CDR3 sequence is CASSPASGFNTEAFF. In DNA form, the CDR3 reads TGTGCCAGCAGCCCCGCCTCAGGCTTTAACACTGAAGCTTTCTTT.

The rearrangement links TRBV3-1 (or the pseudogene TRBV3-2) to TRBJ1-2, with a possible D match to TRBD1 (6 bases). The V gene lost 4 bases and the J gene lost 5 bases, with 17 bases spanning the gap. This CDR3 is 15 amino acids long. Germline assignment: CDR1 LGHDT and CDR2 YNNKEL (reference sequence). CDR3 region: CASSRGGGAGYGYTF. CDR3 sequence (DNA): TGTGCCAGCAGCCGGGGGGGCGGGGCAGGATATGGCTACACCTTC.

This sequence joins TRBV5-8 and TRBJ1-5; D gene uncertain. The V gene lost 1 base and the J gene lost 5 bases, with 10 bases spanning the gap. The length of the CDR3 is 14 residues. Germline V lookup: CDR1 SGHTS, CDR2 YDEGEE. The CDR3: CASSLTPLDQPQHF. In nucleotides, the CDR3 is TGTGCCAGCAGCTTGACCCCACTGGATCAGCCCCAGCATTTT.

The rearrangement links TRBV5-5 to TRBJ1-5, with D tentatively TRBD1 (5 bases). The CDR3 loop spans 14 amino acids. Trimming took off 1 base at V and 4 bases at J, with 9 bases between the two ends. The germline V gene has CDR1 SGHKS and CDR2 YYEKEE (reference sequence). The CDR3 region has the DNA TGTGCCAGCAGCTTGTTGGACACTAATCAGCCCCAGCATTTT. It translates to CASSLLDTNQPQHF.

This chain uses TRBV7-2 with TRBJ1-4; 9 bases align to TRBD1. From germline, CDR1 is SGHTA and CDR2 FQGNSA. The junction had 9 bases not matched to a gene; V was cut back by 5 bases and J by 5 bases. The CDR3 sequence is 16 residues long. For the CDR3, the DNA is TGTGCCAGCAGCCGTTCGGCGGGACAGGGAAATGAAAAACTGTTTTTT. It yields the protein CASSRSAGQGNEKLFF.

The chain employs TRBV14 and TRBJ1-6, with D unclear. CDR3 length: 16 amino acids. Trimming pared 0 bases from V and 0 bases from J, leaving 6 bases between. The germline CDR1 and CDR2 sequences are SGHDN and FVKESK. As DNA, the CDR3 is TGTGCCAGCAGCCAAGACACGAGCTCCTATAATTCACCCCTCCACTTT. Translating it yields CASSQDTSSYNSPLHF.

This clone was seen a single time. The chain links TRBV5-1 to TRBJ2-3; 8 nucleotides align to TRBD1. The length of the CDR3 is 14 residues. CDR1 is SGHRS, CDR2 YFSETQ, per germline. V shed 5 bases, J shed 3 bases, and the junction held 5 bases outside the gene matches. The CDR3 sequence is CASRWTGKTDTQYF. The CDR3 DNA reads TGCGCCAGCAGATGGACAGGGAAGACAGATACGCAGTATTTT.

The V and J genes are TRBV19 and TRBJ1-2, with a weak D call TRBD1 (6 bases). Trimming stripped 3 bases from V and 5 bases from J, with 16 bases between. In germline, CDR1 is LNHDA, CDR2 SQIVND (reference sequence). This CDR3 comprises 15 residues. The DNA of the CDR3 is TGTGCCAGTAGTATCAGAGCAGGGGCTGGATATGGCTACACCTTC. Its translation: CASSIRAGAGYGYTF.

This clone was recorded only once. The rearrangement links TRBV5-1 to TRBJ2-3; 8 positions agree with TRBD1. Looked up from germline, CDR1 is SGHRS and CDR2 is YFSETQ. The CDR3 consists of 15 residues. Trimming cost V 1 base and J 4 bases; bases outside gene matches: 5. Here the CDR3 reads CASSLWGQVSDTQYF. In DNA form, the CDR3 reads TGCGCCAGCAGCTTGTGGGGACAGGTTTCAGATACGCAGTATTTT.

The table lists this clone with a few counts. The chain recombines TRBV4-1 with TRBJ1-3, with D perhaps matching TRBD1 (6 bases). CDR3 length: 15 amino acids. Trimming took off 8 bases at V and 4 bases at J, with 18 bases between the two ends. Per germline, CDR1 MGHRA and CDR2 YSYEKL. Here the CDR3 DNA reads TGCGCCAGCGGAGCGACGGACAGCTCAGGAAACACCATATATTTT. It yields the protein CASGATDSSGNTIYF.

J is TRBJ1-4 and V is TRBV5-5; TRBD1 aligns across 11 bases. The V segment lost 0 bases and the J segment 8 bases; nucleotides outside the gene matches: 3. This CDR3 contains 15 residues. CDR1 and CDR2 from the germline V gene are SGHKS and YYEKEE (reference sequence). The CDR3 nucleotides are TGTGCCAGCAGCTTGGTGGACAGGGGGCACGAAAAACTGTTTTTT. Translating it yields CASSLVDRGHEKLFF.

This clone was observed a single time. The rearrangement links TRBV14 to TRBJ1-1; D unclear. V lost 11 bases and J 6 bases, leaving 19 bases between the germline ends. The CDR3 spans 13 residues. Per the germline V gene, CDR1 is SGHDN and CDR2 is FVKESK. The CDR3 coding sequence is TGTGCCGTCACTGGGGAGGCCGGGTCTGAAGCTTTCTTT. This codes for CAVTGEAGSEAFF.

The rearrangement uses TRBV6-1 and TRBJ1-1; no clear D gene. Germline V gene lookup returns CDR1 MNHNS and CDR2 SASEGT. The CDR3 covers 16 residues. V lost 2 bases and J 1 base, leaving 14 bases between the germline ends. Here the CDR3 reads CASSESLGRRNTEAFF. The CDR3 nucleotides are TGTGCCAGCAGTGAATCTTTGGGGAGAAGGAACACTGAAGCTTTCTTT.

This sequence joins TRBV19 and TRBJ1-1; 12 bases are shared with TRBD1. Trimming took 5 bases from V and 0 from J; bases not matched to a gene: 7. The germline CDR1 and CDR2 sequences are LNHDA and SQIVND (reference sequence). CDR3 length: 17 residues. The CDR3 spells CASSFRDRGLMNTEAFF. CDR3 nucleotides: TGTGCCAGTAGTTTCCGGGACAGGGGGCTCATGAACACTGAAGCTTTCTTT.

The V call is TRBV6-6, the J call TRBJ1-6; maybe TRBD1 (6 bases). CDR1 and CDR2 from the germline V gene are MNHNY and SVGAGI (reference sequence). Trimming removed 7 bases from V and 7 bases from J, with 11 bases in between. This CDR3 comprises 13 residues. CDR3 sequence: CASIPTGNSPLHF. The CDR3, as DNA: TGTGCCAGCATTCCTACAGGGAATTCACCCCTCCACTTT.